These T cell receptor beta chains were read from a single sample in a study of blood T cell repertoires in COVID-19. Sequencing used immunoSEQ multiplex PCR; TCRdb keeps in-frame clones, though not all of them. The sample includes tens of thousands of clones, roughly 90% of them seen just once. Input material: peripheral blood. The receptors were gathered from a man aged 70 or older with active or convalescent COVID-19. Both conserved end residues are trimmed from each CDR3. Clone size is stated in some rows and not others, as once, few, many or a class when expanded.

v_gene | abundance | CDR3aa
TRBV11-2 | NA | ASSLEGTGVNQPQH
TRBV7-6 | once | ASSLDQGGEAF
TRBV10-3 | NA | AIGTSGGAVSEQF
TRBV4-1 | NA | ASSPPGGGREVEQF
TRBV3-1/TRBV3-2 | NA | ASSQEVGQGMYGYT
TRBV5-1 | NA | ASSLPQSGNNSPLH
TRBV7-8 | NA | ASSLRGTGYTRDEQF
TRBV7-2 | NA | ASSPGTLGLMNTEAF
TRBV13 | NA | ASHEAGGLTDTQY
TRBV5-4 | NA | ASSPGQEGTEAF
TRBV12-5 | NA | ARLPVTGASSQETQY
TRBV15 | NA | ATSRDRAGGYGYT
TRBV9 | NA | ASSLVGGPQETQY
TRBV19 | once | ASSISRASYEQY
TRBV4-3 | NA | ASSQDNSRPNYGYT
TRBV28 | NA | ASSLFAGNYGYT
TRBV30 | few | AWRAKNSNQPQH
TRBV2 | NA | ATRDRVEQY
TRBV7-2 | NA | ASSQGLAEQF
TRBV6-1 | NA | ASSEVGRGNNQPQH
TRBV19 | NA | ASSQGGYGYT
TRBV15 | NA | ATHTGERNTEAF
TRBV10-2 | NA | ASSLDNEQF
TRBV9 | NA | ASSVAPSVNTEAF
TRBV9 | NA | ASSVGVAGGRDEQF
TRBV2 | NA | ASSRGLNTEAF
TRBV19 | NA | ARRGGSPLH
TRBV13 | NA | ASSTRGLGYGYT
TRBV6-2/TRBV6-3 | NA | ASSYIGGDTGELF
TRBV29-1 | NA | SVTGSYEQY
TRBV7-9 | NA | ASSLGWYSRGPTDTQY
TRBV4-2 | NA | ASSQEQVNNQPQH
TRBV18 | NA | ASSPMVTADGYT
TRBV7-2 | NA | ASSSRGSNTGELF
TRBV7-6 | once | ASSLRSGETDTQY
TRBV6-2/TRBV6-3 | once | ASSYSPGQGVRQPQH
TRBV5-4 | NA | ASSLLDLGSTEAF
TRBV28 | NA | ASSLFPRTSGARKTQY
TRBV29-1 | NA | SGGRGSDTQY
TRBV7-6 | NA | ASSLAQGTAPT
TRBV28 | NA | ASSFGGAQYNSPLH
TRBV28 | NA | ASSWGLGLIEQY
TRBV19 | NA | ASTPVGRPTGITEAF
TRBV5-1 | NA | ASSQEDQETQY
TRBV7-5 | once | ARSLSRTMNTEAF
TRBV2 | NA | ASSGKGDTEAF
TRBV18 | NA | ASSPNRDRGRGQPQH
TRBV5-6 | NA | ASSPRDSFNQPQH
TRBV24-1 | NA | ATSDSNSGTGNH
TRBV7-6 | NA | ASSLEVGQGMGEAF
TRBV5-1 | NA | ASSPTTRAGVYEQY
TRBV28 | NA | ASSLRGAGGSPLH
TRBV5-3 | NA | ARRGWGLANTGELF
TRBV25-1 | NA | ASSEFVFSGGVGDTQY
TRBV5-1 | NA | ASSLAQGTGELF
TRBV7-2 | NA | ASSEWTSAQY
TRBV4-1 | NA | ASSSGLAGGISYNEQF
TRBV4-2 | NA | ASSQGEGLADTQY
TRBV10-3 | few | AIRRDTDYGYT